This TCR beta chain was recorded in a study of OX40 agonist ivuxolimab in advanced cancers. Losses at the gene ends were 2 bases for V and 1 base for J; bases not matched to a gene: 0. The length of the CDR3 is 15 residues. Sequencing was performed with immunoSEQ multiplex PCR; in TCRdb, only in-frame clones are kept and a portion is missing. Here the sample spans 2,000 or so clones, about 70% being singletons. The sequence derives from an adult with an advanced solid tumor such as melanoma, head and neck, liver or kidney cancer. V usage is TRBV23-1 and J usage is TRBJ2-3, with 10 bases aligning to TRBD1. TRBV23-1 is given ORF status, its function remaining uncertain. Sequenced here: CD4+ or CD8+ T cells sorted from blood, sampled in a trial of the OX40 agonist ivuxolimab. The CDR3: CASSQDRGRTDTQYF. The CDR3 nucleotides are TGCGCCAGCAGTCAAGACAGGGGGCGCACAGATACGCAGTATTTT.